There are many counts of the clone carrying this TCR beta chain. V lost 0 bases and J lost 3; bases outside the gene matches: 14. Germline assignment: CDR1 KGHDR and CDR2 SFDVKD. The CDR3 runs to 19 residues. These data originate in a study of CD8 T cells in ankylosing spondylitis. TCRdb re-called the 5' RACE reads with MiXCR, one entry per CDR3 protein. The table lists 180,000 or so distinct CDR3 sequences, roughly 12% of them singletons, with roughly 28% in the top ten. Source material: blood, either unsorted or a sorted T cell fraction (not recorded which). This TCR derives from a male donor with ankylosing spondylitis or in good health (not recorded which). The chain carries TRBV24-1 and TRBJ2-7; 9 nucleotides agree with TRBD1. The CDR3 spells CATSDLQFPFLGQGYEQYF. CDR3 bases: TGTGCCACCAGTGATTTGCAGTTCCCGTTCCTGGGACAGGGCTACGAGCAGTACTTC.